This T cell receptor (beta chain) emerged from a study of T cells in Graves' hyperthyroidism and ophthalmopathy. Amplified regions were TCR beta CDR3 sequences from RNA transcripts. The HTBI primer set was used in a first-round RT-PCR of the TCR CDR3. TCRdb reprocessed the multiplex PCR reads with MiXCR, giving one entry per CDR3 protein. The sample carries nearly 600,000 distinct CDR3 sequences, 14% recorded once. This CDR3 has 16 amino acids. Germline trimming cut 4 bases from V and 6 bases from J; bases unmatched to any gene: 10. This clonotype came up many times. The genes are TRBV12-3 or TRBV12-4 and TRBJ2-1; 9 nucleotides match TRBD2. This TCR derives from a woman under 30 with Graves' ophthalmopathy. The sequenced sample consisted of blood. CDR3 coding DNA: TGTGCCAGCAGTTCTACCACGACTAGCGGCGGCAATGAGCAGTTCTTC. Amino acid sequence: CASSSTTTSGGNEQFF.